Below are 5 T cell receptor beta chains sequenced from a single sample in a study of T cell repertoires in cytomegalovirus infection. TCRdb recomputed calls from the reads with MiXCR, one row per CDR3 protein. This table holds 85,000 to 130,000 distinct CDR3 sequences, about a quarter found once. Sample: CD8+ T cells from PBMCs. All receptors come from a human donor in good health (CMV status not recorded). Some clones in this sample may be carry-over from other donors' samples.

This clonotype has just a few counts. This chain links TRBV7-8 with TRBJ2-3; 8 nucleotides agree with TRBD2. There are 15 residues in the CDR3. Germline CDR1 SGHVS, CDR2 FQNEAQ. Trimming took 0 bases from V and 5 from J; bases not matched to a gene: 4. The CDR3 region has the DNA TGTGCCAGCAGCTTAGCGAGGACTAGCCGAGATACGCAGTATTTT. Translating it yields CASSLARTSRDTQYF.

J is TRBJ1-5 and V is TRBV7-6; no reliable D call. V was pared by 3 bases and J by 2 bases, with 11 bases between. Germline CDR1 SGHVS, CDR2 FNYEAQ. This CDR3 has 15 residues. The CDR3 is CASSFGLNGNQPQHF. The CDR3 DNA is TGTGCCAGCAGCTTTGGCCTTAACGGCAATCAGCCCCAGCATTTT.

Sample share makes this clonotype hyperexpanded. The chain is built from TRBV7-8 and TRBJ1-5, with D possibly being TRBD1 (6 bases). Germline CDR1 reads SGHVS; CDR2 reads FQNEAQ. Trimming left V 4 bases short and J 5 bases short, with 12 bases between. The CDR3 totals 14 residues. The CDR3 region is CASSYRDNDQPQHF. The CDR3 DNA follows: TGTGCCAGCAGCTACCGGGACAATGATCAGCCCCAGCATTTT.

The CDR3 region is CAWIRYTGNTIYF. Written as DNA, the CDR3 is TGTGCCTGGATACGGTACACTGGAAACACCATATATTTT. The J gene is TRBJ1-3, the V gene TRBV30, with D hard to call. Germline CDR1 GTSNPN, CDR2 SVGIG (reference sequence). CDR3 length: 13 amino acids. Trimming took off 4 bases at V and 2 bases at J, with 9 bases between the two ends.

The gene calls are TRBV29-1 and TRBJ2-2; D is uncertain. Trimming left V 1 base short and J 5 bases short, with 8 bases between. This CDR3 is built from 13 residues. Germline assignment: CDR1 SQVTM and CDR2 ANQGSEA. The CDR3 sequence: CSVEASLTGELFF. CDR3 nucleotides: TGCAGCGTTGAAGCGTCGTTAACCGGGGAGCTGTTTTTT.